The entry below describes one T cell receptor (beta chain). The data were taken from a study of cytomegalovirus exposure and HLA in healthy donors. Study-wide background: In an early release, HLA-typed donors contributed tens of millions of unique TCR sequences. Among 350 to 500 genotyped donors, 80% to 90% fell in the Caucasian-associated ancestry cluster.

Donors consisted of healthy bone marrow donors. This CDR3 region has 14 residues. Germline lookup yields CDR1 LGHNT and CDR2 FRNRAP. The ends lost 6 bases at V and 4 bases at J; junction bases unmatched: 5. The primer mix had 60 Vbeta and 13 Jbeta primers. Sequenced by immunoSEQ multiplex PCR; TCRdb stores in-frame clones only, minus some. This repertoire includes around 190,000 clones. The chain combines TRBV12-5 with TRBJ1-4; TRBD1 matches 7 bases. The sample taken for sequencing was PBMCs. The receptor was derived from a woman younger than 45 in good health and CMV-seropositive. The CDR3 nucleotides are TGTGCTAGTGGACGACAGGGACATAATGAAAAACTGTTTTTT. This encodes CASGRQGHNEKLFF.